These 9 T cell receptor beta chains were all obtained from the same sample, sequenced in a study of blood T cell repertoires in COVID-19. Clones were sequenced by immunoSEQ multiplex PCR, and TCRdb holds only the in-frame ones, with some missing. The sample holds 80,000 to 100,000 clones; roughly 86% are singletons and the top ten take over 20%. Sample: peripheral blood. These TCRs come from a woman of 80 years or more in a cohort sampled during active or convalescent COVID-19.

As DNA, the CDR3 is TGTGCCAGCAGCTTAGTTCGGGTGACAGATACGCAGTATTTT. Translation: CASSLVRVTDTQYF. This chain connects TRBV11-2 to TRBJ2-3; the D is unclear. The CDR3 covers 14 residues. Germline V lookup: CDR1 SGHAT, CDR2 FQNNGV. The V end was cut by 1 base, the J end by 3 bases, with 8 bases between.

The J gene is TRBJ1-3, the V gene TRBV7-3; D unclear. Germline V gives CDR1 SGHTA, CDR2 FQGTGA. This CDR3 region has 15 residues. V shed 4 bases and J shed 0 bases, with 10 bases lying between them. CDR3 nucleotides: TGTGCCAGCAGCTCGATGGGCTTCTCTGGAAACACCATATATTTT. This encodes CASSSMGFSGNTIYF.

The chain combines TRBV7-9 with TRBJ1-2, with D possibly matching TRBD1 (6 bases). The V gene lost 2 bases and the J gene lost 8 bases, with 15 bases spanning the gap. This CDR3 spans 14 amino acids. The V gene's germline CDR1 is SEHNR and CDR2 FQNEAQ (reference sequence). The CDR3 here is CASSLRWTDGGYTF. CDR3 bases: TGTGCCAGCAGCTTAAGGTGGACAGATGGAGGCTACACCTTC.

The V call is TRBV10-3, the J call TRBJ1-1, with 8 bases aligning to TRBD1. The CDR3 length is 14 residues. CDR1 ENHRY and CDR2 SYGVKD come from the germline V gene. V lost 8 bases to trimming and J lost 11 bases; unmatched junction nucleotides: 16. CDR3 in amino acids: CAISPGQGLGRAFF. The CDR3 DNA is TGTGCCATCTCCCCCGGACAGGGCCTGGGGCGGGCTTTCTTT.

The rearrangement uses TRBV7-9 and TRBJ2-3, with 9 bases aligning to TRBD2. Germline V gene lookup returns CDR1 SEHNR and CDR2 FQNEAQ (reference sequence). After removal of 2 bases from V and 6 bases from J, the junction contained 12 bases not matched to a gene. This CDR3 is 17 amino acids long. The CDR3 DNA reads as TGTGCCAGCAGCTTATTTAGACTAGCGGATATTCGGGATACGCAGTATTTT. Translating gives CASSLFRLADIRDTQYF.

This chain connects TRBV9 to TRBJ1-2; D uncertain. The CDR3 contains 14 residues. Germline CDR1 reads SGDLS; CDR2 reads YYNGEE. Trimming removed 3 bases at V and 2 bases at J, with 11 bases between. Here the CDR3 reads CASSAGVPNYGYTF. Here the CDR3 DNA reads TGTGCCAGCAGCGCCGGGGTCCCAAACTATGGCTACACCTTC.

The chain joins TRBV2 to TRBJ2-3, with D maybe TRBD2 (6 bases). Germline CDR1 SNHLY, CDR2 FYNNEI. Trimming took off 10 bases at V and 0 bases at J, with 14 bases between the two ends. The length of the CDR3 is 14 residues. Written as DNA, the CDR3 is TGTGCCACCAAGGGCGGGGTCAGCACAGATACGCAGTATTTT. This translates into CATKGGVSTDTQYF.

The J gene is TRBJ2-7, the V gene TRBV18; D possibly corresponds to TRBD1 (5 bases). CDR1 is KGHSH, CDR2 LQKENI, per germline. The V and J ends lost 2 bases and 3 bases respectively, with 8 bases between them. The CDR3 consists of 13 residues. The CDR3 protein is CASSPRGLYEQYV. The DNA for the CDR3 is TGTGCCAGCTCACCAAGGGGTCTCTACGAGCAGTACGTC.

The chain employs TRBV6-5 and TRBJ2-7; D is perhaps TRBD2 (5 bases). Germline V CDR1 and CDR2: MNHEY, SVGAGI. The ends were cut back, 4 bases at V and 3 bases at J, with 16 bases in the middle. The CDR3 is 15 amino acids. The DNA of the CDR3 is TGTGCCAGCAGTTCCCCCGAGGGAAAACACTACGAGCAGTACTTC. Translation gives CASSSPEGKHYEQYF.